The clone carrying this T cell receptor (beta chain) has only one observation. The sample belongs to a study of control samples from healthy donors and cancer patients. Germline CDR1 and CDR2: MRHNA and SNTAGT. J gave up 7 bases and V 1 base, and 4 bases lay outside the gene matches. The CDR3 runs 14 residues. Generated by immunoSEQ multiplex PCR, the TCRdb table keeps only in-frame clones and is missing some. The repertoire holds roughly 370,000 clones, with roughly 90% as singletons. The TCR sequence derives from a man aged 40-49 years with head and neck cancer. The chain uses TRBV6-4 and TRBJ2-1; 7 bases map to TRBD2. Sequencing input: PBMCs. CDR3 residues: CASSDYPGGNEQFF. The CDR3 DNA reads as TGTGCCAGCAGTGACTACCCCGGGGGGAATGAGCAGTTCTTC.